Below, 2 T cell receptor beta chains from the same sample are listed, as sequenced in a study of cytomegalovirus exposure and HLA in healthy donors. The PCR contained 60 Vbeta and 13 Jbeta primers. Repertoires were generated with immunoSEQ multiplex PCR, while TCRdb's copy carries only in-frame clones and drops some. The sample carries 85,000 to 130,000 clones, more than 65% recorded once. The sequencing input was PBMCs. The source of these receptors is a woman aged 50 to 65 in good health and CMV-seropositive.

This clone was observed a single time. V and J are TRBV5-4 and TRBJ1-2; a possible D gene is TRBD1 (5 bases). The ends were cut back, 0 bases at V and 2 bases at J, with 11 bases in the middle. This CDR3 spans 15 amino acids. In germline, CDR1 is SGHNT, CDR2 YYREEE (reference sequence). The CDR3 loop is CASSLAGAGNYGYTF. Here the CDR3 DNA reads TGTGCCAGCAGCTTGGCCGGAGCAGGGAACTATGGCTACACCTTC.

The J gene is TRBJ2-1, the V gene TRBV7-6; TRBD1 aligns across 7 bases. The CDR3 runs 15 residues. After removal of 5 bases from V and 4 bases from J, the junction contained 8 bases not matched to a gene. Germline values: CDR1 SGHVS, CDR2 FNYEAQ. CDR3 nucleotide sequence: TGTGCCAGCAGCCTAACAGGGGATCCATACAATGAGCAGTTCTTC. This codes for CASSLTGDPYNEQFF.